The 27 T cell receptor beta chains below come from one sample, sequenced in a study of T-cell reconstitution after alpha-beta-depleted transplantation in children. The TCRbeta library incorporated unique molecular identifiers. TCRdb redid the calling of the PCR reads with MiXCR, one entry per CDR3 protein. The sample lists about 540,000 distinct CDR3 sequences; about 16% were seen once. This sample comprised PBMCs from the stem cell graft donor, obtained from the stem cell graft. These receptors originate from a human donor who donated a stem cell graft to a child with acute lymphoblastic leukemia.

This clonotype turned up a few times. The rearrangement uses TRBV12-3 or TRBV12-4 and TRBJ1-2; D gene uncertain. The CDR3 contains 10 residues. Trimming shortened V by 8 bases and J by 8 bases, and 9 bases separated the two germline ends. This chain's CDR3 is CASYGSGYTF. CDR3 nucleotide sequence: TGTGCCAGCTACGGGTCCGGCTACACCTTC.

This chain uses TRBV9 with TRBJ1-3, with D possibly matching TRBD1 (5 bases). In germline, CDR1 is SGDLS, CDR2 YYNGEE. V was pared by 4 bases and J by 3 bases, with 14 bases between. The CDR3 totals 15 residues. The CDR3 reads CASSPWGGFGNTIYF. The CDR3 DNA reads TGTGCCAGCAGCCCGTGGGGGGGTTTTGGAAACACCATATATTTT.

The chain joins TRBV7-2 to TRBJ2-1; D perhaps matches TRBD1 (5 bases). Germline V gene data show CDR1 as SGHTA and CDR2 as FQGNSA. V gave up 3 bases and J gave up 6 bases, with 15 bases separating them. The CDR3 is 15 amino acids. The CDR3 DNA reads as TGTGCCAGCAGCTTTCCTGGACAAGCAATCAATGAGCAGTTCTTC. This translates into CASSFPGQAINEQFF.

This clonotype was counted between two and nine times. V gene TRBV5-1 combines with J gene TRBJ2-3; the D gene could be TRBD1 or TRBD2 (5 bases each). Trimming pared 3 bases from V and 1 base from J, leaving 12 bases between. This CDR3 region has 15 residues. Looked up from germline, CDR1 is SGHRS and CDR2 is YFSETQ. The CDR3 DNA reads TGCGCCAGCAGCTCCCGGGGCGACGGCACAGATACGCAGTATTTT. It specifies CASSSRGDGTDTQYF.

The rearrangement joins TRBV9 to TRBJ1-2; 8 nucleotides agree with TRBD1. The CDR3 length is 15 residues. Unmatched junction bases numbered 8, after V lost 3 bases and J lost 4 bases. CDR1 is SGDLS, CDR2 YYNGEE, per germline. CDR3 residues: CASSASGTGLYGYTF. CDR3 sequence (DNA): TGTGCCAGCAGCGCCTCCGGGACAGGACTCTATGGCTACACCTTC. The complete variable domain, with remaining parts taken from reference TRBV9 and TRBJ1-2, reads DSGVTQTPKHLITATGQRVTLRCSPRSGDLSVYWYQQSLDQGLQFLIQYYNGEERAKGNILERFSAQQFPDLHSELNLSSLELGDSALYFCASSASGTGLYGYTFGSGTRLTVV.

The chain recombines TRBV7-2 with TRBJ2-3; D is possibly TRBD2 (5 bases). The V and J ends lost 5 bases and 0 bases respectively, with 18 bases between them. Germline values: CDR1 SGHTA, CDR2 FQGNSA. This CDR3 comprises 17 residues. For the CDR3, the DNA is TGTGCCAGCAGCCCTGTTCGGACTGGATTAAGCACAGATACGCAGTATTTT. Residues: CASSPVRTGLSTDTQYF.

The sample holds a few counts of this clonotype. This sequence joins TRBV19 and TRBJ1-4, with D perhaps TRBD1 (5 bases). Germline V gene sequence: CDR1 LNHDA, CDR2 SQIVND (reference sequence). The CDR3 contains 13 residues. V lost 4 bases, J lost 6 bases, and 9 bases lay in between. CDR3 coding DNA: TGTGCCAGTAGTAGTGGGGGGTATGAAAAACTGTTTTTT. Residues: CASSSGGYEKLFF.

The chain employs TRBV27 and TRBJ2-7; 8 bases agree with TRBD1. Unmatched junction bases numbered 4, after V lost 5 bases and J lost 1 base. Germline values: CDR1 MNHEY, CDR2 SMNVEV (reference sequence). The CDR3 covers 14 residues. CDR3 residues: CASSRTGTSYEQYF. In DNA form, the CDR3 reads TGTGCCAGCAGTAGGACAGGGACATCCTACGAGCAGTACTTC.

This clonotype was picked up a small number of times. This rearrangement joins TRBV27 to TRBJ1-1; D gene uncertain. Germline loops: CDR1 MNHEY, CDR2 SMNVEV (reference sequence). The CDR3 has 13 residues. V shed 10 bases and J shed 7 bases, with 19 bases lying between them. The CDR3 DNA follows: TGTGCCACCCTAAACCGAAGGTCTGTTGAAGCTTTCTTT. Protein product: CATLNRRSVEAFF.

The table lists this clonotype with a few counts. The V and J genes are TRBV5-1 and TRBJ2-1; 7 bases map to TRBD2. Germline V CDR1 and CDR2: SGHRS, YFSETQ. Trimming at V came to 4 bases and at J to 14 bases, leaving 9 bases not matched to a gene. The CDR3 spans 12 residues. CDR3 residues: CASSQGLSMEFF. CDR3 nucleotides: TGCGCCAGCAGCCAGGGACTATCGATGGAGTTCTTC.

The chain employs TRBV20-1 and TRBJ2-3; TRBD2 matches 11 bases. Germline V gene lookup returns CDR1 DFQATT and CDR2 SNEGSKA (reference sequence). The CDR3 runs 16 residues. J lost 3 bases, V lost 1 base, and 6 bases had no gene match. For the CDR3, the DNA is TGCAGTGCTAGAGGAGGACTAGCGGGCGCGACAGATACGCAGTATTTT. It encodes CSARGGLAGATDTQYF.

This chain joins TRBV7-3 and TRBJ2-3; D possibly matches TRBD1 or TRBD2 (5 bases each). The germline CDR1 and CDR2 sequences are SGHTA and FQGTGA. This CDR3 has 13 amino acids. Trimming left V 5 bases short and J 4 bases short, with 10 bases between. In DNA form, the CDR3 reads TGTGCCAGCAGCCCACGGGGCCCAGATACGCAGTATTTT. Residues: CASSPRGPDTQYF.

CDR3 DNA: TGTGCCAGCAGCCCCCTAAGCGGACTCCACACCGGGGAGCTGTTTTTT. Amino acid sequence: CASSPLSGLHTGELFF. The chain couples TRBV4-2 to TRBJ2-2, with a possible D match to TRBD2 (5 bases). In germline, CDR1 is LGHNA, CDR2 YNFKEQ. V lost 4 bases, J lost 3 bases, and 15 bases lay in between. CDR3 size: 16 residues.

The V call is TRBV19, the J call TRBJ2-7; D is unclear. Looked up from germline, CDR1 is LNHDA and CDR2 is SQIVND (reference sequence). V gave up 3 bases and J gave up 3 bases, with 9 bases separating them. The CDR3 length is 13 residues. CDR3 region: CASSIGAGYEQYF. Here the CDR3 DNA reads TGTGCCAGTAGTATCGGAGCTGGCTACGAGCAGTACTTC.

This clonotype appeared once. V gene TRBV12-3 or TRBV12-4 combines with J gene TRBJ2-1, with a weak D call TRBD2 (6 bases). The germline V and J ends were trimmed by 7 bases and 7 bases, with 14 bases remaining between them. There are 13 residues in the CDR3. The CDR3 protein is CASTGTPPNEQFF. The CDR3 DNA reads as TGTGCCAGCACCGGGACTCCCCCAAATGAGCAGTTCTTC.

This rearrangement joins TRBV29-1 to TRBJ2-7; D could derive from TRBD1 or TRBD2 (5 bases each). CDR1 SQVTM and CDR2 ANQGSEA come from the germline V gene. V lost 4 bases and J 2 bases, leaving 12 bases between the germline ends. The CDR3 has 13 amino acids. The CDR3 loop reads CSVVGTEAYEQYF. Written as DNA, the CDR3 is TGCAGCGTTGTTGGGACCGAAGCCTACGAGCAGTACTTC.

This rearrangement joins TRBV6-2 or TRBV6-3 to TRBJ2-3; 9 nucleotides agree with TRBD2. Trimming cost V 4 bases and J 1 base; bases outside gene matches: 6. Germline assignment: CDR1 MNHEY and CDR2 SVGEGT. The CDR3 length is 16 residues. The CDR3 DNA is TGTGCCAGCAGTTCGTTTAGCGGGAGACGCACAGATACGCAGTATTTT. Protein sequence: CASSSFSGRRTDTQYF.

The gene calls are TRBV3-1 and TRBJ2-1, with a weak D call TRBD1 (6 bases). Germline CDR1 is LGHDT and CDR2 is YNNKEL (reference sequence). The CDR3 has 19 residues. The ends were cut back, 1 base at V and 2 bases at J, with 21 bases in the middle. CDR3 sequence (DNA): TGTGCCAGCAGCCAAGTTTGGCTTAGAAGGGGGTGGCCCTACAATGAGCAGTTCTTC. Protein product: CASSQVWLRRGWPYNEQFF.

The chain combines TRBV20-1 with TRBJ1-5; D gene ambiguous. Germline values: CDR1 DFQATT, CDR2 SNEGSKA (reference sequence). V gave up 1 base and J gave up 6 bases, with 13 bases separating them. CDR3 length: 14 residues. The CDR3 bases are TGCAGTGCTAGAGGTAGCGGTTTAGGTCAGCCCCAGCATTTT. Residues: CSARGSGLGQPQHF.

This clonotype has only a few counts. This rearrangement joins TRBV15 to TRBJ2-5; TRBD1 might be the D (5 bases). The CDR3 contains 14 residues. Germline loops: CDR1 LNHNV, CDR2 YYDKDF (reference sequence). Trimming shortened V by 1 base and J by 5 bases, and 11 bases separated the two germline ends. The CDR3 protein is CATSRADKGETQYF. CDR3 bases: TGTGCCACCAGCAGAGCGGACAAAGGGGAGACCCAGTACTTC.

V is TRBV20-1 and J is TRBJ2-3, with 12 nucleotides matching TRBD2. Germline V gives CDR1 DFQATT, CDR2 SNEGSKA (reference sequence). This CDR3 is built from 14 residues. Trimming removed 5 bases from V and 5 bases from J; junction bases left unmatched: 5. CDR3 sequence: CSAYGLAGIDTQYF. The CDR3 bases are TGCAGTGCTTATGGACTAGCGGGAATAGATACGCAGTATTTT.

The table lists this clonotype with a few counts. The rearrangement uses TRBV7-9 and TRBJ2-1; 7 bases agree with TRBD2. Germline V gives CDR1 SEHNR, CDR2 FQNEAQ (reference sequence). V gave up 5 bases and J gave up 12 bases; unmatched junction bases: 16. The CDR3 length is 15 residues. The DNA for the CDR3 is TGTGCCAGCAGCCGCCCGACTAGCCCGTTTCCCGGGCAGTTCTTC. It codes for CASSRPTSPFPGQFF.

The chain uses TRBV12-3 or TRBV12-4 and TRBJ1-1; D ambiguous. The CDR3 sequence is 13 residues long. V lost 3 bases to trimming and J lost 1 base, with 6 bases between them. The DNA for the CDR3 is TGTGCCAGCAGTTTCGACACGAACACTGAAGCTTTCTTT. Encoded protein: CASSFDTNTEAFF.

The sample holds a few counts of this clonotype. The V and J genes are TRBV7-2 and TRBJ2-5, with 9 bases lining up with TRBD2. From germline, CDR1 is SGHTA and CDR2 FQGNSA. The junction had 12 bases not matched to a gene; V was cut back by 5 bases and J by 5 bases. This CDR3 spans 16 amino acids. The CDR3 loop reads CASSVVSGSRRETQYF. DNA of the CDR3: TGTGCCAGCAGCGTGGTTAGCGGGAGTAGGAGGGAGACCCAGTACTTC.

V is TRBV20-1 and J is TRBJ2-1, with D uncertain. CDR1 and CDR2 from the germline V gene are DFQATT and SNEGSKA (reference sequence). V gave up 3 bases and J gave up 10 bases, with 10 bases separating them. The CDR3 extends over 11 amino acids. CDR3 sequence (DNA): TGCAGTGCTAGGGGCCCCACGGAGCAGTTCTTC. This sequence encodes CSARGPTEQFF.

This clonotype was seen ten or more times. The V and J genes are TRBV3-1 and TRBJ1-3; D gene ambiguous. This CDR3 is 14 amino acids long. Trimming took off 0 bases at V and 4 bases at J, with 7 bases between the two ends. Per germline, CDR1 LGHDT and CDR2 YNNKEL (reference sequence). The CDR3 coding sequence is TGTGCCAGCAGCCAAGACCTACGGGGAAACACCATATATTTT. It encodes CASSQDLRGNTIYF.

The genes are TRBV29-1 and TRBJ1-1; TRBD1 aligns across 7 bases. With 7 bases clipped from V and 8 bases from J, the junction kept 16 bases outside the gene matches. The germline CDR1 and CDR2 sequences are SQVTM and ANQGSEA. This CDR3 has 14 residues. This CDR3 reads CSAPGQTSRLEAFF. The CDR3 coding sequence is TGCAGCGCGCCGGGACAGACTTCGAGACTAGAAGCTTTCTTT. Supplemented by reference TRBV29-1 and TRBJ1-1, the full variable domain reads SAVISQKPSRDICQRGTSLTIQCQVDSQVTMMFWYRQQPGQSLTLIATANQGSEATYESGFVIDKFPISRPNLTFSTLTVSNMSPEDSSIYLCSAPGQTSRLEAFFGQGTRLTVV.